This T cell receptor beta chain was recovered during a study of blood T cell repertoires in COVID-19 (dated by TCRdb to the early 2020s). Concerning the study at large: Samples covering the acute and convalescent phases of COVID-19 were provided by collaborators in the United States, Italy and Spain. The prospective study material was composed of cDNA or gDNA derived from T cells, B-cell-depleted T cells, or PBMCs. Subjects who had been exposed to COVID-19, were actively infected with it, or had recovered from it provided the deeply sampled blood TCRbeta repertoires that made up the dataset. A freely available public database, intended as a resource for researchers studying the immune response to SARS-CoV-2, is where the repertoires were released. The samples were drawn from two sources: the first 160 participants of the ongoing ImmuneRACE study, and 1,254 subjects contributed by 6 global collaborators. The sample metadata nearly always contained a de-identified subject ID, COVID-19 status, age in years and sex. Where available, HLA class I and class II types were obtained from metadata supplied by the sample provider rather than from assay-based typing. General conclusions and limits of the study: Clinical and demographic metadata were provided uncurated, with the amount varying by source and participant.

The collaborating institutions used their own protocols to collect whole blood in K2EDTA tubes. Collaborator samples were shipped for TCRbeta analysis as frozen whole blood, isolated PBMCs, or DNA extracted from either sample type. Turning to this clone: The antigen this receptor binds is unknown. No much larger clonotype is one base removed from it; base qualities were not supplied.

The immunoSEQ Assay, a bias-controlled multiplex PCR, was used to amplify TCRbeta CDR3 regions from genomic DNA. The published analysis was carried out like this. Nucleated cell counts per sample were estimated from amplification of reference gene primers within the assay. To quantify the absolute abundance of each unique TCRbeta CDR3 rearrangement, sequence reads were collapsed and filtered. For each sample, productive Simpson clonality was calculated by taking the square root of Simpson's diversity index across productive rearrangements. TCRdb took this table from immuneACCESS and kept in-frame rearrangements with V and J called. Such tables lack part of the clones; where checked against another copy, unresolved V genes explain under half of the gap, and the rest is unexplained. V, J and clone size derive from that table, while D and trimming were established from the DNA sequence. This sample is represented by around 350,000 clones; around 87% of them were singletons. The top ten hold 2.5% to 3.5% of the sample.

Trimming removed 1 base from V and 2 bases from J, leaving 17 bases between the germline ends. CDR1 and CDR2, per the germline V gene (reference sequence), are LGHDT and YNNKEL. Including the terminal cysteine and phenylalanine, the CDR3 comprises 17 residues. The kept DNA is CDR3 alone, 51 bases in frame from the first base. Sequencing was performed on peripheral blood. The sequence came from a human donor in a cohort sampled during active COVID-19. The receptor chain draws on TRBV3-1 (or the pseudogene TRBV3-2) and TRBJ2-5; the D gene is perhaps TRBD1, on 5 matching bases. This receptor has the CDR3 CASSQGRASRKQETQYF. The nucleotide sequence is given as TGTGCCAGCAGCCAAGGCAGGGCGAGCAGAAAACAAGAGACCCAGTACTTC.